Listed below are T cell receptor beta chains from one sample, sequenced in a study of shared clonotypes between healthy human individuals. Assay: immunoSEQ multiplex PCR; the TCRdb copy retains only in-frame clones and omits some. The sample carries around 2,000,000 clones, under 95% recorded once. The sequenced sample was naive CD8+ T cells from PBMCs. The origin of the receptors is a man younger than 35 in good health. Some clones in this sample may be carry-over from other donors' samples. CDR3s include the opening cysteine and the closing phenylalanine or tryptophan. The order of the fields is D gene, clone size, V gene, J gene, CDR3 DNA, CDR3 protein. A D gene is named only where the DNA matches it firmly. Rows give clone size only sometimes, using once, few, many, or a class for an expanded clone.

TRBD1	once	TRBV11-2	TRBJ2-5	TGTGCCAGCAGCTTCGGGGGACAGGGGTTAAAAGAGACCCAGTACTTC	CASSFGGQGLKETQYF
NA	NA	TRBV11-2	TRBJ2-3	TGTGCCAGCAGCTTAGATCCTCCGGTTACAGATACGCAGTATTTT	CASSLDPPVTDTQYF
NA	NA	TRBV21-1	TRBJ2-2	TGTGCCAGCAGCAAAGGCGGCGGGAGGACCGGGGAGCTGTTTTTT	CASSKGGGRTGELFF
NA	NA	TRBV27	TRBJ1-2	TGTGCCAGCAGTTTCGGAGGGCGGCAGGGCTACACCTTC	CASSFGGRQGYTF
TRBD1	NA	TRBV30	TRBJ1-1	TGTGCCTGGAGTTCCCGGGACAGGGGGCCTCGAACTGAAGCTTTCTTT	CAWSSRDRGPRTEAFF
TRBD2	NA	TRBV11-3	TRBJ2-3	TGTGCCAGCAGCGCACGACTAGCGGGAGCCACAGATACGCAGTATTTT	CASSARLAGATDTQYF
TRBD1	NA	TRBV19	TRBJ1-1	TGTGCCAGTAAGTCAGGGGGCGGCACTGAAGCTTTCTTT	CASKSGGGTEAFF
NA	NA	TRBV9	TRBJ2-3	TGTGCCAGCGGCTGGGATACGCAGTATTTT	CASGWDTQYF
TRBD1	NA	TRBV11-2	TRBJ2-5	TGTGCCAGCAGCCCCACGGGCCCCCTTGACAGGGAAGAGACCCAGTACTTC	CASSPTGPLDREETQYF
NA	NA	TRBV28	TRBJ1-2	TGTGCCAGCACGCAGCCTAACTATGGCTACACCTTC	CASTQPNYGYTF
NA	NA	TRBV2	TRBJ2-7	TGTGCCAGCCCAGGGACCGCAAATTACTACGAGCAGTACTTC	CASPGTANYYEQYF
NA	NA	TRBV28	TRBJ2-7	TGTGCCAGCAGTTCATCAACCTACGAGCAGTACTTC	CASSSSTYEQYF
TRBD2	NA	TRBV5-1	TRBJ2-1	TGCGCCAGCAGCGGACTCGGGACTAGCGGGTACAATGAGCAGTTCTTC	CASSGLGTSGYNEQFF
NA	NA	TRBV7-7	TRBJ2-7	TGTGCCAGCAGCCAGGGGTGGCCCTACGAGCAGTACTTC	CASSQGWPYEQYF
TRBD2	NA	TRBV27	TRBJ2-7	TGTGCCAGCAGTCCACTAGCGGGAGATCTCGAGCAGTACTTC	CASSPLAGDLEQYF
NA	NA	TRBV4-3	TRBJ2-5	TGCGCCAGCAGCCAGTCAACAGGGCTACGAGAGACCCAGTACTTC	CASSQSTGLRETQYF
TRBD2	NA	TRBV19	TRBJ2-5	TGTGCCAGTAGTCCTTGGGCTAGCGGGAGCCGGGAGACCCAGTACTTC	CASSPWASGSRETQYF
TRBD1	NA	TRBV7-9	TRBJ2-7	TGTGCCAGCAGCTCCCCCGAAGGGACAGGGGCCCCCTACGAGCAGTACTTC	CASSSPEGTGAPYEQYF
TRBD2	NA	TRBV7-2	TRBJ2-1	TGTGCCAGCAGCGACCGAGGACTAGCGGGTGAGCAGTTCTTC	CASSDRGLAGEQFF
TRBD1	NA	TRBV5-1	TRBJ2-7	TGCGCCAGCAGGGTCCCAGGGGGCTACGAGCAGTACTTC	CASRVPGGYEQYF
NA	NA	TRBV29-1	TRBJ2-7	TGCAGCGTTGTTAGGACGACGGGTCCCCAACCCTCCTACGAGCAGTACTTC	CSVVRTTGPQPSYEQYF
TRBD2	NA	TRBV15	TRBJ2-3	TGTGCCACCAGCAGACCTGTGGGACTACGCGGGCGCACAGATACGCAGTATTTT	CATSRPVGLRGRTDTQYF
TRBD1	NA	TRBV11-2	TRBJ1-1	TGTGCCAGCAGCTTGCGGACAGGAGATACTGAAGCTTTCTTT	CASSLRTGDTEAFF
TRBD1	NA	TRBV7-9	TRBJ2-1	TGTGCCAGCAGCCCCGGACAGGGGGCCAACTACAATGAGCAGTTCTTC	CASSPGQGANYNEQFF